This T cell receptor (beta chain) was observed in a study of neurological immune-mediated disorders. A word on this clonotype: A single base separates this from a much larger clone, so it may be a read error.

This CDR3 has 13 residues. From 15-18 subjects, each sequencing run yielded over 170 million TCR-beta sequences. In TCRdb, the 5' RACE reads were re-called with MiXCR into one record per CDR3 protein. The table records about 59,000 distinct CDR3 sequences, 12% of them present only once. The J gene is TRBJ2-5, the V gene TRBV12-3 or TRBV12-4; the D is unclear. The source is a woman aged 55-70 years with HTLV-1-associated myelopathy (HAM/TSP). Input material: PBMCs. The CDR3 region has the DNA TGTGCCAGCAGTTTCGAGGCAACCGAGACCCGGTACTTC. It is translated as CASSFEATETRYF.